The rows below give T cell receptor beta chains drawn from one sample of a study of blood T cell repertoires in COVID-19. The table came from immunoSEQ multiplex PCR; TCRdb's copy has only in-frame clones and leaves some out. The sample has 35,000 to 45,000 clones; roughly 92% are singletons. Sample: peripheral blood. The receptors originated from a man aged 50-60 years with active COVID-19. The CDR3 runs from the conserved cysteine through the conserved F or W. The order of the fields is J gene, V gene, D gene, CDR3 DNA, CDR3 protein. The D gene is left open where the match is weak.

>TRBJ1-1|TRBV10-3|TRBD1
TGTGCCATCAGGACAGGGAGAGGGGACACTGAAGCTTTCTTT
CAIRTGRGDTEAFF
>TRBJ2-7|TRBV28|.
TGTGCCAGCAGTTCCTACTACGAGCAGTACTTC
CASSSYYEQYF
>TRBJ1-2|TRBV19|TRBD1
TGTGCCAGCTGGGACAGGCGAAGTTATGGCTACACCTTC
CASWDRRSYGYTF
>TRBJ2-3|TRBV2|TRBD1
TGTGCCAGCCGCACAGGGGGCGGCCGAACAGATACGCAGTATTTT
CASRTGGGRTDTQYF
>TRBJ1-2|TRBV27|.
TGTGCCAGCAGGTCCTTATTCTATGGCTACACCTTC
CASRSLFYGYTF
>TRBJ2-5|TRBV5-4|.
TGTGCCAGCAGCTCAGGAGTTGGGGGCGTGGAGACCCAGTACTTC
CASSSGVGGVETQYF
>TRBJ2-3|TRBV19|TRBD2
TGTGCCAGTAGTAATAGGGCTAGCGGGAGTCGAGATACGCAGTATTTT
CASSNRASGSRDTQYF
>TRBJ1-1|TRBV5-1|TRBD1
TGCGCCAGCAGCGACGGGACAGGGGTAATGAACACTGAAGCTTTCTTT
CASSDGTGVMNTEAFF
>TRBJ1-4|TRBV24-1|.
TGTGCCACCAGTGAGGCAGGGGAGGGTGAAAAACTGTTTTTT
CATSEAGEGEKLFF
>TRBJ1-4|TRBV19|.
TGTGCCAGTAGTATACGGGAGGGTAATGAAAAACTGTTTTTT
CASSIREGNEKLFF
>TRBJ1-4|TRBV28|.
TGTGCCAGCAGTTTACCCGCAACTAATGAAAAACTGTTTTTT
CASSLPATNEKLFF
>TRBJ1-1|TRBV1|.
TGCACCAGCACTCACAGGGAGTACACTGAAGCTTTCTTT
CTSTHREYTEAFF
>TRBJ2-7|TRBV6-6|TRBD2
TGTGCCAGCAGTCCGAGGACTAGCGGGAGTTACGAGCAGTACTTC
CASSPRTSGSYEQYF
>TRBJ2-5|TRBV7-8|TRBD2
TGTGCCAGCAGCTTAAGAGGGAGGGGAGAGACCCAGTACTTC
CASSLRGRGETQYF